Below, one T cell receptor beta chain is given with its context. Sequence at one end of the junction differs from germline and may be a read error. Germline-derived CDR1 and CDR2 are ENHRY and SYGVKD. The CDR3 extends over 15 amino acids. The repertoire was sequenced with immunoSEQ multiplex PCR; TCRdb's copy has only in-frame clones and lacks some. The profile shows some 250,000 clones, roughly 85% of them singletons. This sample is part of a study of blood T cell repertoires in COVID-19. Study as a whole: Nucleic acid was either cDNA or gDNA, and it came from T cells, B-cell-depleted T cells, or PBMCs.

What was sequenced was peripheral blood. The chain recombines TRBV10-3 with TRBJ1-1, with 8 bases lining up with TRBD1. The clonotype originates from a woman under 30 with acute or convalescent COVID-19. CDR3 sequence: CAISESGDRNSEAFF. CDR3 in DNA: TGTGCCATCAGTGAGTCGGGGGACAGGAACTCTGAAGCTTTCTTT.